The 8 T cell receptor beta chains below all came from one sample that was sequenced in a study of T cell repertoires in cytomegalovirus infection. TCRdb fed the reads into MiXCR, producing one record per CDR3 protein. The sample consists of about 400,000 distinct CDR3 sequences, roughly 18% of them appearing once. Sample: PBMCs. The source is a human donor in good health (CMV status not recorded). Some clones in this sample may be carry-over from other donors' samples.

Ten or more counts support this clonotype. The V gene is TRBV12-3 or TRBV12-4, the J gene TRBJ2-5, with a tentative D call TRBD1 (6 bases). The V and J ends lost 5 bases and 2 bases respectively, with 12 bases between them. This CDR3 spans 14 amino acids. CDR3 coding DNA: TGTGCCAGCAGTAGACAGGACGGACAAGAGACCCAGTACTTC. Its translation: CASSRQDGQETQYF.

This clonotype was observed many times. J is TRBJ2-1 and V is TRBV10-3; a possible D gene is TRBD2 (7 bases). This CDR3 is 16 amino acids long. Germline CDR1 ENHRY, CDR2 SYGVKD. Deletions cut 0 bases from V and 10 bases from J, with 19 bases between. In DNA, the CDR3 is TGTGCCATCAGTGAGTCGGGCGGGGGCGGTGGAGGAGAGCAGTTCTTC. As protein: CAISESGGGGGGEQFF.

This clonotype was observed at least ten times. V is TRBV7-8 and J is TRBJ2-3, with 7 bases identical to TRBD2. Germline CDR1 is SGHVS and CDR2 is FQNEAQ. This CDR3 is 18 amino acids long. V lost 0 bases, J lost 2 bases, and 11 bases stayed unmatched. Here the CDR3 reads CASSLAGTGGPHTDTQYF. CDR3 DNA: TGTGCCAGCAGCTTAGCGGGCACGGGGGGTCCCCACACAGATACGCAGTATTTT. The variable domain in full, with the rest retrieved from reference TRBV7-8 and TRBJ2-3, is GAGVSQSPRYKVAKRGQDVALRCDPISGHVSLFWYQQALGQGPEFLTYFQNEAQLDKSGLPSDRFFAERPEGSVSTLKIQRTQQEDSAVYLCASSLAGTGGPHTDTQYFGPGTRLTVL.

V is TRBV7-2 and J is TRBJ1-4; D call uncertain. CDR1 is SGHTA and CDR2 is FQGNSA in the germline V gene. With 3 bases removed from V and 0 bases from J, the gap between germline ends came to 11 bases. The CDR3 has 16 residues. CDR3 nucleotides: TGTGCCAGCAGCTTTGGAAGGGCCGCAACTAATGAAAAACTGTTTTTT. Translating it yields CASSFGRAATNEKLFF.

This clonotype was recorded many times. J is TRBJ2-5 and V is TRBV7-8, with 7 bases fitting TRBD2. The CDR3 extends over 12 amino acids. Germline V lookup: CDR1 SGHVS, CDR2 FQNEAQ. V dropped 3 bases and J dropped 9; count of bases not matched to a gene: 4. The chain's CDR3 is CASSFSGGAQYF. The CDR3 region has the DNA TGTGCCAGCAGCTTTAGTGGGGGGGCCCAGTACTTC.

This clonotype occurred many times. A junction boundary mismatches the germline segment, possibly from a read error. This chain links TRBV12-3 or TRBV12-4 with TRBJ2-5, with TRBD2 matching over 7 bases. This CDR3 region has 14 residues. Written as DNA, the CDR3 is TGTGCCAGCAGCTTAGCGACGGGGGGAGAGACCCAGTACTTC. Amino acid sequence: CASSLATGGETQYF.

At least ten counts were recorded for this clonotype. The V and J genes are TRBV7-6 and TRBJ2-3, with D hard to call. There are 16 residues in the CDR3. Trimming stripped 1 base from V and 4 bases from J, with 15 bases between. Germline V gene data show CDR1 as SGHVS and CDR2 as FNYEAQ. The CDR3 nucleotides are TGTGCCAGCAGCTTAGGTACCGGAGAGAGTGCAGATACGCAGTATTTT. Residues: CASSLGTGESADTQYF.

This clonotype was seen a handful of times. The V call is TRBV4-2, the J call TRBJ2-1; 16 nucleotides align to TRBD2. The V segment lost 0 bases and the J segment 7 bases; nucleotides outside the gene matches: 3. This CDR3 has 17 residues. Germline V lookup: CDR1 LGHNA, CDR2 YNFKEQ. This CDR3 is CASSQDAGLAGGNEQFF. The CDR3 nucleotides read TGTGCCAGCAGCCAAGATGCGGGACTAGCGGGGGGGAATGAGCAGTTCTTC.